These 9 T cell receptor beta chains came from one sample sequenced in a study of cytomegalovirus exposure and HLA in healthy donors (dated by TCRdb to about 2017). Library preparation used the immunoSEQ multiplex PCR assay. The multiplex PCR relied on a mix of 60 forward primers for TCR Vbeta segments and 13 reverse primers for TCR Jbeta segments. TCRdb took over this immuneACCESS table, retaining in-frame rearrangements with V and J assigned. Such tables are incomplete; in checked studies, under half of the missing clones stem from an unresolved V gene, and the remainder is unexplained. The sample table shows about 130,000 clones, and approximately 80% are seen once. Over 3% of the sample is taken by the ten largest. Input material: PBMCs. The origin of the receptors is a woman aged 40 to 50 in good health and CMV-seronegative.

The V call is TRBV15, the J call TRBJ2-7, with D possibly being TRBD1 (5 bases). Trimming shortened V by 1 base and J by 5 bases, and 18 bases separated the two germline ends. The CDR3 consists of 16 residues. CDR1 LNHNV and CDR2 YYDKDF come from the germline V gene (reference sequence). CDR3 DNA sequence: TGTGCCACCAGCAGAGTAAGGGGCAGGGTCGAGGACGAGCAGTACTTC. It translates to CATSRVRGRVEDEQYF.

The genes are TRBV6-5 and TRBJ1-2; a possible D gene is TRBD1 (6 bases). The CDR3 spans 13 residues. The ends were cut back, 4 bases at V and 2 bases at J, with 8 bases in the middle. Germline lookup yields CDR1 MNHEY and CDR2 SVGAGI. The CDR3 DNA sequence: TGTGCCAGCAGTTCGGGACACAACTATGGCTACACCTTC. Translated: CASSSGHNYGYTF.

In its sample, this clone was seen a few times. The V call is TRBV10-3, the J call TRBJ2-6; TRBD1 agrees at 10 bases. V trimming: 3 bases; J trimming: 2 bases; junction bases outside the gene matches: 4. The CDR3 spans 17 residues. The germline V gene encodes CDR1 ENHRY and CDR2 SYGVKD. The CDR3 DNA reads TGTGCCATCAGTGACCGGGACAGGGGAACTGGGGCCAACGTCCTGACTTTC. Protein sequence: CAISDRDRGTGANVLTF.

J is TRBJ2-7 and V is TRBV7-2; D possibly corresponds to TRBD1 (6 bases). Per the germline V gene, CDR1 is SGHTA and CDR2 is FQGNSA. The V gene lost 5 bases and the J gene lost 0 bases, with 14 bases spanning the gap. The CDR3 runs 15 residues. This CDR3 is CASSVSGTRSYEQYF. DNA for the CDR3: TGTGCCAGCAGCGTTTCCGGGACACGCTCCTACGAGCAGTACTTC. Looking up the rest from reference TRBV7-2 and TRBJ2-7 gives the full variable domain: GAGVSQSPSNKVTEKGKDVELRCDPISGHTALYWYRQSLGQGLEFLIYFQGNSAPDKSGLPSDRFSAERTGGSVSTLTIQRTQQEDSAVYLCASSVSGTRSYEQYFGPGTRLTVT.

The chain has TRBV27 and TRBJ1-2; D might be TRBD1 (5 bases). The germline V gene encodes CDR1 MNHEY and CDR2 SMNVEV (reference sequence). The CDR3 is made up of 15 amino acids. V lost 3 bases and J lost 4, with 15 bases in between. CDR3 protein: CASSFTAGNVYGYTF. CDR3 DNA: TGTGCCAGCAGTTTTACGGCAGGGAACGTCTATGGCTACACCTTC.

This clone was observed a few times. This chain uses TRBV6-1 with TRBJ2-1; 10 bases agree with TRBD2. J was trimmed by 6 bases and V by 8 bases; bases with no gene match: 10. The CDR3 consists of 15 residues. Germline CDR1 MNHNS, CDR2 SASEGT. The CDR3 here is CASLPGTSARNEQFF. The CDR3 region has the DNA TGTGCCAGCCTCCCCGGGACTAGCGCCCGCAATGAGCAGTTCTTC.

Concerning this clone: One junction end does not reproduce the germline sequence, and a read error may be involved. The J gene is TRBJ2-7, the V gene TRBV7-6; 12 bases map to TRBD2. The CDR3 totals 15 residues. CDR1 and CDR2 from the germline V gene are SGHVS and FNYEAQ. CDR3 region: CASSLAGGHLNEQYF. In DNA form, the CDR3 reads TGTGCCAGCAGCCTAGCGGGGGGGCACTTAAACGAGCAGTACTTC.

DNA for the CDR3: TGTGCCACCCTGATGGGACAGGGGGCGAGGACTGAAGCTTTCTTT. Protein sequence: CATLMGQGARTEAFF. This chain joins TRBV25-1 and TRBJ1-1; 12 nucleotides align to TRBD1. The CDR3 sequence is 15 residues long. V dropped 10 bases and J dropped 5; count of bases not matched to a gene: 11. Germline loops: CDR1 MGHDK, CDR2 SYGVNS.

The V and J genes are TRBV5-4 and TRBJ2-2; a possible D gene is TRBD1 (6 bases). This CDR3 contains 15 residues. The germline V and J ends were trimmed by 6 bases and 3 bases, with 15 bases remaining between them. Looked up from germline, CDR1 is SGHNT and CDR2 is YYREEE (reference sequence). CDR3 region: CASKMTDRHTGELFF. CDR3 sequence (DNA): TGTGCCAGCAAAATGACGGACAGACACACCGGGGAGCTGTTTTTT.